The 23 T cell receptor beta chains in this list originate from one sample, sequenced in a study of cytomegalovirus exposure and HLA in healthy donors. Primers included in the PCR were 60 Vbeta and 13 Jbeta primers. Method: immunoSEQ multiplex PCR; TCRdb's copy keeps in-frame clones and lacks some. This sample has 100,000 to 150,000 clones, with over 75% found just once. The specimen sequenced was PBMCs. The origin of the receptors is a male donor in good health and CMV-seropositive.

The chain combines TRBV28 with TRBJ1-6, with 7 positions matching TRBD1. Germline values: CDR1 MDHEN, CDR2 SYDVKM. V lost 4 bases and J lost 16; bases outside the gene matches: 7. CDR3 length equals 12 residues. This CDR3 reads CASSSARQGLHF. CDR3 nucleotides: TGTGCCAGCAGTTCTGCTCGACAGGGTCTCCACTTT.

V is TRBV6-1 and J is TRBJ2-5, with 10 bases matching TRBD2. Trimming at V came to 6 bases and at J to 4 bases, leaving 8 bases not matched to a gene. The germline V gene has CDR1 MNHNS and CDR2 SASEGT. The CDR3 has 15 amino acids. CDR3 amino acids: CASRLLAGVGETQYF. In DNA, the CDR3 is TGTGCCAGCAGACTTCTAGCGGGAGTAGGAGAGACCCAGTACTTC.

The V gene is TRBV28, the J gene TRBJ2-2; the D gene is possibly TRBD2 (5 bases). Trimming pared 3 bases from V and 4 bases from J, leaving 12 bases between. Germline assignment: CDR1 MDHEN and CDR2 SYDVKM. The CDR3 consists of 15 residues. CDR3: CASSLVAEGTGELFF. The CDR3 DNA reads as TGTGCCAGCAGTTTGGTGGCCGAGGGCACCGGGGAGCTGTTTTTT.

The chain joins TRBV7-2 to TRBJ2-7, with D possibly TRBD2 on 5 matching bases. Germline V gene lookup returns CDR1 SGHTA and CDR2 FQGNSA. There are 14 residues in the CDR3. Deletions cut 0 bases from V and 0 bases from J, with 6 bases between. The CDR3 reads CASSLASGSYEQYF. CDR3 bases: TGTGCCAGCAGCTTAGCCAGCGGCTCCTACGAGCAGTACTTC. Full variable domain (outside the CDR3, taken from reference TRBV7-2 and TRBJ2-7): GAGVSQSPSNKVTEKGKDVELRCDPISGHTALYWYRQSLGQGLEFLIYFQGNSAPDKSGLPSDRFSAERTGGSVSTLTIQRTQQEDSAVYLCASSLASGSYEQYFGPGTRLTVT.

V usage is TRBV11-2 and J usage is TRBJ1-2; maybe TRBD1 (6 bases). This CDR3 contains 14 residues. V was shortened by 5 bases and J by 6 bases, with 16 bases between the two germline ends. The V gene's germline CDR1 is SGHAT and CDR2 FQNNGV. This CDR3 is CASSPGPAGDGYTF. In DNA, the CDR3 is TGTGCCAGCAGCCCCGGCCCCGCAGGGGATGGCTACACCTTC.

The chain is built from TRBV9 and TRBJ2-7, with 10 bases aligning to TRBD2. V gave up 1 base and J gave up 3 bases; unmatched junction bases: 1. From germline, CDR1 is SGDLS and CDR2 YYNGEE. The CDR3 covers 14 residues. The CDR3 nucleotides read TGTGCCAGCAGCGTATTAGCGGGAGGCTACGAGCAGTACTTC. This gives the protein CASSVLAGGYEQYF.

The V and J genes are TRBV27 and TRBJ1-2, with 12 nucleotides matching TRBD1. Trimming cost V 5 bases and J 7 bases; bases outside gene matches: 8. Germline CDR1 and CDR2: MNHEY and SMNVEV (reference sequence). The CDR3 runs 15 residues. The CDR3 DNA is TGTGCCAGCAGTAGCACCGGGACAGGGGGCGGTGGCTACACCTTC. Amino acid sequence: CASSSTGTGGGGYTF.

This clone was observed a single time. The CDR3 DNA follows: TGCAGCGTTGAAGGGGGACAGGGGCTAAACTATGGCTACACCTTC. Amino acid sequence: CSVEGGQGLNYGYTF. The chain uses TRBV29-1 and TRBJ1-2; TRBD1 matches at 10 bases. Germline CDR1 is SQVTM and CDR2 is ANQGSEA. With 1 base clipped from V and 2 bases from J, the junction kept 4 bases outside the gene matches. The CDR3 covers 15 residues.

This clone was seen a few times. This sequence joins TRBV5-6 and TRBJ2-7; a weak D match, TRBD1 (6 bases). CDR3 length: 15 residues. Between the trimmed V and J ends, which lost 4 bases and 0 bases, there was a span of 14 bases. The germline V gene has CDR1 SGHDT and CDR2 YYEEEE. DNA of the CDR3: TGTGCCAGCAGCGCCTGGACAGAAAGCTCCTACGAGCAGTACTTC. Its translation: CASSAWTESSYEQYF. The full variable domain, rest sourced from reference TRBV5-6 and TRBJ2-7, is DAGVTQSPTHLIKTRGQQVTLRCSPKSGHDTVSWYQQALGQGPQFIFQYYEEEERQRGNFPDRFSGHQFPNYSSELNVNALLLGDSALYLCASSAWTESSYEQYFGPGTRLTVT.

The gene calls are TRBV7-9 and TRBJ1-5, with D uncertain. V was cut by 3 bases and J by 7 bases, with 13 bases left in between. This CDR3 has 14 amino acids. Germline V gives CDR1 SEHNR, CDR2 FQNEAQ (reference sequence). CDR3 DNA: TGTGCCAGCAGCTTGGATGGGAGGTACCAGCCCCAGCATTTT. Its protein product is CASSLDGRYQPQHF.

Written as DNA, the CDR3 is TGTGCCAGCAGCAATCTCCTAGAGCAGTACTTC. It specifies CASSNLLEQYF. This chain uses TRBV28 with TRBJ2-7; D is undetermined. V was pared by 6 bases and J by 7 bases, with 10 bases between. CDR1 and CDR2 from the germline V gene are MDHEN and SYDVKM. CDR3 length: 11 residues.

The chain employs TRBV5-1 and TRBJ2-1, with 8 bases lining up with TRBD2. V was pared by 4 bases and J by 0 bases, with 6 bases of the junction left unmatched. CDR3 length: 16 residues. CDR1 SGHRS and CDR2 YFSETQ come from the germline V gene. The CDR3 DNA reads as TGCGCCAGCAGCACAACTAGCGGCGGCTCCTACAATGAGCAGTTCTTC. This sequence encodes CASSTTSGGSYNEQFF.

This clone was picked up a small number of times. V gene TRBV9 combines with J gene TRBJ1-5; no reliable D call. This CDR3 is 14 amino acids long. Trimming removed 4 bases at V and 3 bases at J, with 11 bases between. Per germline, CDR1 SGDLS and CDR2 YYNGEE. CDR3 bases: TGTGCCAGCAGCTACGGAGCCAACAATCAGCCCCAGCATTTT. Protein product: CASSYGANNQPQHF.

The rearrangement links TRBV4-2 to TRBJ1-2; unclear D gene. The V gene's germline CDR1 is LGHNA and CDR2 YNFKEQ. With 0 bases removed from V and 7 bases from J, the gap between germline ends came to 15 bases. There are 15 residues in the CDR3. The CDR3 loop is CASSQDLSPRGGYTF. Here the CDR3 DNA reads TGTGCCAGCAGCCAAGACCTCTCCCCTCGGGGTGGCTACACCTTC.

The gene calls are TRBV7-9 and TRBJ1-2; D gene ambiguous. Trimming shortened V by 4 bases and J by 0 bases, and 9 bases separated the two germline ends. Germline CDR1 reads SEHNR; CDR2 reads FQNEAQ (reference sequence). This CDR3 has 14 residues. CDR3 residues: CASSSVIPNYGYTF. As DNA, the CDR3 is TGTGCCAGCAGCTCAGTGATCCCTAACTATGGCTACACCTTC.

As for this clone: The junction shows a germline mismatch at one end, possibly a read error. The V call is TRBV2, the J call TRBJ2-4, with 9 nucleotides matching TRBD1. Per germline, CDR1 SNHLY and CDR2 FYNNEI. CDR3 length: 13 amino acids. The CDR3 DNA reads TGTGCCAGCAGCCAAGGACAGGGGAACAGTCAGTACTTC. Translating gives CASSQGQGNSQYF.

This clone was detected a few times. Additional DNA sequences in this sample encode the identical CDR3. The chain carries TRBV5-1 and TRBJ1-1; tentative D call: TRBD1 (5 bases). The V gene's germline CDR1 is SGHRS and CDR2 YFSETQ. The CDR3 is made up of 13 amino acids. V lost 0 bases to trimming and J lost 5 bases, with 8 bases between them. The CDR3 nucleotides are TGCGCCAGCAGCTTGGGGGGGGTAACTGAAGCTTTCTTT. Amino acids: CASSLGGVTEAFF.

The V and J genes are TRBV7-9 and TRBJ2-2, with D unclear. Trimming pared 5 bases from V and 5 bases from J, leaving 12 bases between. The CDR3 runs to 14 residues. From germline, CDR1 is SEHNR and CDR2 FQNEAQ (reference sequence). The CDR3 region is CASSQPASTGELFF. CDR3 nucleotides: TGTGCCAGCAGCCAACCGGCTAGTACCGGGGAGCTGTTTTTT.

This clone has a handful of counts. The chain is built from TRBV4-1 and TRBJ2-5, with D perhaps matching TRBD1 (6 bases). The J call could be wrong; TRBJ2-7 is a better fit for the DNA end. The CDR3 has 15 residues. Germline V gene data show CDR1 as MGHRA and CDR2 as YSYEKL. CDR3 protein: CASSQVEDSSYEQYF. As DNA, the CDR3 is TGCGCCAGCAGCCAAGTTGAGGACAGCTCCTACGAGCAGTACTTC.

This chain uses TRBV5-1 with TRBJ2-1; the match to TRBD2 covers 7 bases. CDR3 length: 16 amino acids. Per the germline V gene, CDR1 is SGHRS and CDR2 is YFSETQ. V shed 4 bases, J shed 0 bases, and the junction held 7 bases outside the gene matches. The CDR3 DNA is TGCGCCAGCAGCATTGGGTCTAGCGGCTCCTACAATGAGCAGTTCTTC. This encodes CASSIGSSGSYNEQFF.

V usage is TRBV5-1 and J usage is TRBJ1-2; the match to TRBD1 covers 9 bases. J gave up 4 bases and V 1 base, and 11 bases lay outside the gene matches. Germline V gene data show CDR1 as SGHRS and CDR2 as YFSETQ. The CDR3 runs to 17 residues. The CDR3 reads CASSLRDRGFRSYGYTF. In DNA, the CDR3 is TGCGCCAGCAGCTTGCGTGACAGGGGGTTCCGGAGCTATGGCTACACCTTC.

In this sample, this clone turned up a few times. The gene calls are TRBV2 and TRBJ2-7; 13 bases map to TRBD2. CDR1 and CDR2 (germline): SNHLY, FYNNEI. With V trimmed by 5 bases and J by 3 bases, 1 base remained unmatched. The length of the CDR3 is 14 residues. The DNA of the CDR3 is TGTGCCAGCAGTCGGACTAGCGGGGGCTACGAGCAGTACTTC. This codes for CASSRTSGGYEQYF.

This chain links TRBV7-9 with TRBJ1-2, with a tentative D call TRBD1 (5 bases). This CDR3 has 12 amino acids. V lost 5 bases to trimming and J lost 5 bases, with 9 bases between them. Per the germline V gene, CDR1 is SEHNR and CDR2 is FQNEAQ (reference sequence). CDR3 region: CASSRDFYGYTF. In DNA form, the CDR3 reads TGTGCCAGCAGCAGGGACTTTTATGGCTACACCTTC. Complete variable domain (other parts from reference TRBV7-9 and TRBJ1-2): DTGVSQNPRHKITKRGQNVTFRCDPISEHNRLYWYRQTLGQGPEFLTYFQNEAQLEKSRLLSDRFSAERPKGSFSTLEIQRTEQGDSAMYLCASSRDFYGYTFGSGTRLTVV.